This entry lists 6 T cell receptor beta chains sequenced from one sample in a study of tumor-infiltrating lymphocytes in primary liver carcinoma. Total RNA amounting to 450 to 550 ng was the source from which TCR beta cDNA was made with a constant-region primer. Libraries covering TCR beta were generated through three nested multiplex PCR rounds (using a slightly modified ARM-PCR). Researchers ran the first two PCR rounds for roughly 10 cycles each with TRBV1-TRBV30 forward primers and a C-beta reverse primer. TCRdb used MiXCR to reprocess the multiplex PCR reads, holding one entry per CDR3 protein. The data show 200,000 or so distinct CDR3 sequences, with 65% seen just once and roughly 7% held by the top ten. The researchers obtained blood RNA from unsorted whole blood and also extracted germline DNA. The sequencing sample was made of peripheral blood. The receptor set was obtained from a woman aged 55-75 years with primary liver carcinoma and hepatitis B virus infection.

Remarks on this clonotype: A clone one base away is much larger, so this may be a read error. CDR3: CTSSHPVGLAGGPGNEQFF. DNA of the CDR3: TGCACCAGCAGCCACCCCGTTGGACTAGCGGGAGGGCCTGGCAATGAGCAGTTCTTC. V is TRBV4-1 and J is TRBJ2-1; TRBD2 matches at 15 bases. The CDR3 runs 19 residues. The germline V gene has CDR1 MGHRA and CDR2 YSYEKL.

With regard to this clonotype: One junction end disagrees with the germline gene, perhaps due to a read error. The chain joins TRBV5-1 to TRBJ2-5; the match to TRBD2 covers 12 bases. This CDR3 comprises 18 residues. In germline, CDR1 is SGHRS, CDR2 YFSETQ. CDR3 sequence (DNA): TGCGCCAGCAGCTTGCTCTCTAGCGGGAGGGCTGTCCAAGAGACCCAGCACTTC. Translating it yields CASSLLSSGRAVQETQHF.

To note about this clonotype: A read error may explain this, as a much larger clone is one base away. This chain connects TRBV10-2 to TRBJ2-5; 11 bases match TRBD2. The CDR3 loop spans 14 amino acids. Per the germline V gene, CDR1 is WSHSY and CDR2 is SAAADI. V shed 6 bases and J 5 bases; nucleotides not matched to a gene: 5. This CDR3 reads CASRISGRVETQYF. The CDR3 coding sequence is TGCGCCAGCAGGATTAGCGGGAGGGTCGAGACCCAGTACTTC.

Details on this clonotype: At one end, the junction sequence differs from germline, possibly due to a read error. V is TRBV11-3 and J is TRBJ2-7; D remains ambiguous. The CDR3 has 11 residues. From germline, CDR1 is SGHNT and CDR2 YENEEA. DNA for the CDR3: TGTGCCAGCAGGTGTACCGACGAGCAGTGCTTC. As protein: CASRCTDEQCF. The full variable domain, rest sourced from reference TRBV11-3 and TRBJ2-7, is EAGVVQSPRYKIIEKKQPVAFWCNPISGHNTLYWYLQNLGQGPELLIRYENEEAVDDSQLPKDRFSAERLKGVDSTLKIQPAELGDSAVYLCASRCTDEQCFGPGTRLTVT.

This clonotype was detected only a few times. A read error may be the cause here, since a much bigger clone is one base away. The rearrangement links TRBV29-1 to TRBJ2-3; D is unresolved. This CDR3 comprises 10 residues. Germline assignment: CDR1 SQVTM and CDR2 ANQGSEA. The CDR3 protein is CNVGLDTQYF. Written as DNA, the CDR3 is TGCAACGTTGGCCTTGATACGCAGTATTTT.

In this sample, this clonotype turned up many times. This sequence joins TRBV7-9 and TRBJ1-1, with D hard to call. The germline V gene encodes CDR1 SEHNR and CDR2 FQNEAQ (reference sequence). The V end was cut by 0 bases, the J end by 0 bases, with 11 bases between. This CDR3 has 16 residues. Here the CDR3 reads CASSLAGSGLNTEAFF. In nucleotides, the CDR3 is TGTGCCAGCAGCTTAGCAGGGTCGGGATTGAACACTGAAGCTTTCTTT.